Sequencing of this TCR beta chain was carried out in a study of PD-L1 blockade in urothelial cancer. Study summary: Median blood clonality was roughly 0.087, with about 80,000 unique TCRs. Study-wide points: Clonality of blood TCR below the median before treatment predicted better survival.

Points on this clone: Its target is not known.

Assay used: immunoSEQ multiplex PCR; TCRdb lists only in-frame clones, some missing. Among about 71,000 clones listed, roughly 91% were seen once. The CDR3 contains 13 residues. With V trimmed by 6 bases and J by 7 bases, 7 bases remained unmatched. Germline V gene lookup returns CDR1 SGHTA and CDR2 FQGNSA. The rearrangement links TRBV7-2 to TRBJ1-2, with 8 bases identical to TRBD1. This specimen was PBMCs, taken around atezolizumab (anti-PD-L1) treatment. The sequence was obtained from a man aged 60 to 75 with urothelial cancer. CDR3 DNA sequence: TGTGCCAGCAGTACAGGGGGGCACGGTGGCTACACCTTC. It translates to CASSTGGHGGYTF.